This entry lists 11 T cell receptor beta chains sequenced from one sample in a study of blood T cell repertoires in COVID-19. Sequencing was performed with immunoSEQ multiplex PCR; in TCRdb, only in-frame clones are kept and a portion is missing. The sample shows about 180,000 clones, around 74% of them seen only once. The sequenced material came from peripheral blood. Every receptor here comes from a woman aged 55-69 years with COVID-19, enrolled during active disease.

The chain joins TRBV19 to TRBJ2-7; 9 nucleotides agree with TRBD1. V dropped 4 bases and J dropped 2; count of bases not matched to a gene: 6. The CDR3 extends over 15 amino acids. The V gene's germline CDR1 is LNHDA and CDR2 SQIVND (reference sequence). CDR3 in amino acids: CASSSPGQGAYEQYF. The CDR3 region has the DNA TGTGCCAGTAGTAGCCCGGGACAGGGAGCCTACGAGCAGTACTTC.

This clone occurred a few times. The chain couples TRBV4-2 to TRBJ2-1; D may be TRBD2 (6 bases). The V gene lost 0 bases and the J gene lost 4 bases, with 10 bases spanning the gap. Germline-derived CDR1 and CDR2 are LGHNA and YNFKEQ. This CDR3 spans 15 amino acids. CDR3 residues: CASSQEEAGYNEQFF. The CDR3 region has the DNA TGTGCCAGCAGCCAAGAGGAAGCGGGTTACAATGAGCAGTTCTTC.

The V gene is TRBV11-2, the J gene TRBJ1-4, with 8 bases that match TRBD1. The CDR3 runs to 14 residues. Germline V CDR1 and CDR2: SGHAT, FQNNGV. The ends lost 3 bases at V and 10 bases at J; junction bases unmatched: 7. CDR3 DNA sequence: TGTGCCAGCAGCTTTCAGGGGGCACAGGCAAAACTGTTTTTT. It translates to CASSFQGAQAKLFF.

This clone was seen only a few times. The chain combines TRBV5-6 with TRBJ1-1, with 7 bases lining up with TRBD1. This CDR3 spans 14 amino acids. Germline CDR1 SGHDT, CDR2 YYEEEE. The V gene end was trimmed by 3 bases and the J gene end by 6 bases; junction bases not matched to a gene: 8. CDR3 DNA: TGTGCCAGCAGCTCCCCATTTCAGGGGGCTGAAGCTTTCTTT. It translates to CASSSPFQGAEAFF.

This clone was seen a handful of times. The chain is built from TRBV19 and TRBJ2-7, with 11 positions matching TRBD1. The V gene end was trimmed by 6 bases and the J gene end by 0 bases; junction bases not matched to a gene: 4. Germline values: CDR1 LNHDA, CDR2 SQIVND (reference sequence). CDR3 length: 15 residues. The DNA of the CDR3 is TGTGCCAGTAGAAGAGGGACAGGGGGCTCCTACGAGCAGTACTTC. It translates to CASRRGTGGSYEQYF.

The chain uses TRBV5-4 and TRBJ2-1; 9 bases are shared with TRBD2. Germline V gives CDR1 SGHNT, CDR2 YYREEE (reference sequence). V was pared by 5 bases and J by 0 bases, with 12 bases of the junction left unmatched. The CDR3 is 18 amino acids. This CDR3 is CASRRSSGNPSSYNEQFF. CDR3 coding DNA: TGTGCCAGCAGACGTTCTAGCGGGAACCCCAGCTCCTACAATGAGCAGTTCTTC.

The chain uses TRBV3-1 (or the pseudogene TRBV3-2) and TRBJ2-1, with 9 bases that match TRBD2. The length of the CDR3 is 14 residues. V lost 6 bases to trimming and J lost 4 bases; unmatched junction nucleotides: 4. The germline gives CDR1 LGHDT, CDR2 YNNKEL (reference sequence). The CDR3 coding sequence is TGTGCCAGCAGGACTAGCGGAGCATACAATGAGCAGTTCTTC. It codes for CASRTSGAYNEQFF.

The V and J genes are TRBV5-4 and TRBJ2-1, with a tentative D call TRBD2 (5 bases). CDR1 and CDR2 (germline): SGHNT, YYREEE (reference sequence). V lost 0 bases to trimming and J lost 3 bases, with 7 bases between them. CDR3 length: 14 residues. The CDR3 nucleotides read TGTGCCAGCAGCTTGGAGCGGAACTACAATGAGCAGTTCTTC. It encodes CASSLERNYNEQFF. The complete variable domain, with remaining parts taken from reference TRBV5-4 and TRBJ2-1, reads ETGVTQSPTHLIKTRGQQVTLRCSSQSGHNTVSWYQQALGQGPQFIFQYYREEENGRGNFPPRFSGLQFPNYSSELNVNALELDDSALYLCASSLERNYNEQFFGPGTRLTVL.

The chain is built from TRBV7-2 and TRBJ2-3; 7 nucleotides align to TRBD1. V lost 2 bases to trimming and J lost 3 bases; unmatched junction nucleotides: 5. CDR1 and CDR2 from the germline V gene are SGHTA and FQGNSA. CDR3 size: 15 residues. The CDR3 DNA follows: TGTGCCAGCAGCTTAAGACAGGGAAGGACAGATACGCAGTATTTT. Its translation is CASSLRQGRTDTQYF.

The sample holds a few counts of this clone. V gene TRBV9 combines with J gene TRBJ1-1; TRBD1 aligns across 8 bases. Looked up from germline, CDR1 is SGDLS and CDR2 is YYNGEE. The CDR3 has 14 residues. V was pared by 4 bases and J by 6 bases, with 8 bases of the junction left unmatched. CDR3 sequence reads: CASSLGQGSSEAFF. DNA of the CDR3: TGTGCCAGCAGCCTCGGACAGGGTTCGTCTGAAGCTTTCTTT.

This sequence joins TRBV6-5 and TRBJ1-5, with a possible D match to TRBD1 (6 bases). V was trimmed by 6 bases and J by 4 bases, leaving 13 bases between them. CDR3 length: 14 residues. Germline CDR1 reads MNHEY; CDR2 reads SVGAGI. The CDR3 nucleotides are TGTGCCAGCAGATTTCGACAGGAGAATCAGCCCCAGCATTTT. This encodes CASRFRQENQPQHF.